This TCR beta chain was documented in a study of T-cell reconstitution after alpha-beta-depleted transplantation in children listed by TCRdb under 2016. About the study as a whole: T-cell immune reconstitution after TCRalphabeta/CD19-depleted allogeneic hematopoietic cell transplantation in children was quantitatively tracked in the study by means of TCR repertoire profiling.

CDR1 and CDR2 are read off the germline V gene as LGHNA and YNFKEQ. The junction carries 15 bases between V and J, which are trimmed by 4 bases and 8 bases respectively. Inclusive of the bounding cysteine and phenylalanine, the CDR3 is 14 residues long. Only the CDR3 DNA is retained, 42 bases long and in frame from the first base. A few counts support this clonotype. It has no known antigen specificity. Qualities for individual bases were not recorded, and no much larger clone is one base off. Libraries were constructed by PCR. The sample was run on an Illumina HiSeq 2500. To normalize quantification of the TCRbeta repertoire, the TCR libraries were built with molecular barcoding that relied on unique molecular identifiers. TCRdb redid the processing of the public reads, applying fastp at Q25 and MiXCR, and retained in-frame beta chains. For every CDR3 protein sequence, its rows merge into one entry that carries the most common genes and DNA. The sample data list a few hundred thousand distinct CDR3 sequences, and around 16% of these were observed just once. The biggest ten clones account for 3% to 4% of the sample.

This chain is built from TRBV4-2 and TRBJ2-1, with TRBD1 tentatively as D gene (6 bases match). The sequence was obtained from a human donor who donated a stem cell graft to a child with acute lymphoblastic leukemia. Sequences were derived from PBMCs from the stem cell graft donor, sampled from the stem cell graft. The base sequence is TGTGCCAGCAGCCTTTGGGGTGGGGGCTATGAGCAGTTCTTC. Its translation is CASSLWGGGYEQFF.